The 18 T cell receptor beta chains given below trace back to one sample, sequenced in a study of OX40 agonist ivuxolimab in advanced cancers. Clones were sequenced by immunoSEQ multiplex PCR, and TCRdb holds only the in-frame ones, with some missing. The sample carries 95,000 or so clones, approximately 85% recorded once. Sequenced material: CD4+ or CD8+ T cells sorted from blood, taken in a trial of the OX40 agonist ivuxolimab. These receptor sequences come from an adult with an advanced solid tumor such as melanoma, head and neck, liver or kidney cancer.

The chain links TRBV30 to TRBJ2-2; D might be TRBD2 (6 bases). Germline CDR1 is GTSNPN and CDR2 is SVGIG (reference sequence). The V end lost 4 bases, the J end lost 4 bases, and 13 bases lay between the germline ends. There are 14 residues in the CDR3. The CDR3 coding sequence is TGTGCCTGGATTGGAGGGAAGGGCACCGGGGAGCTGTTTTTT. Protein sequence: CAWIGGKGTGELFF.

The genes are TRBV5-4 and TRBJ2-3; D may be TRBD1 or TRBD2 (6 bases each). Trimming took 4 bases from V and 2 from J, leaving 14 bases between them. This CDR3 comprises 15 residues. CDR1 SGHNT and CDR2 YYREEE come from the germline V gene (reference sequence). The CDR3 loop is CASSVGSGATDTQYF. CDR3 DNA sequence: TGTGCCAGCAGCGTTGGGTCGGGGGCCACAGATACGCAGTATTTT. The full variable domain, in which reference TRBV5-4 and TRBJ2-3 provide the parts outside the CDR3, is ETGVTQSPTHLIKTRGQQVTLRCSSQSGHNTVSWYQQALGQGPQFIFQYYREEENGRGNFPPRFSGLQFPNYSSELNVNALELDDSALYLCASSVGSGATDTQYFGPGTRLTVL.

The chain couples TRBV19 to TRBJ1-5; 8 nucleotides align to TRBD1. Trimming at V came to 4 bases and at J to 1 base, leaving 6 bases not matched to a gene. The germline V gene has CDR1 LNHDA and CDR2 SQIVND (reference sequence). There are 16 residues in the CDR3. As DNA, the CDR3 is TGTGCCAGTAGTAGAGGGACAGGAGGGAGCAATCAGCCCCAGCATTTT. Amino acid sequence: CASSRGTGGSNQPQHF.

The chain joins TRBV7-2 to TRBJ1-4; D possibly corresponds to TRBD1 (5 bases). CDR3 length: 14 amino acids. CDR1 is SGHTA and CDR2 is FQGNSA in the germline V gene. The V end was cut by 5 bases, the J end by 7 bases, with 14 bases between. The CDR3 reads CASSPWDGPEKLFF. CDR3 nucleotide sequence: TGTGCCAGCAGCCCGTGGGACGGCCCTGAAAAACTGTTTTTT.

The chain recombines TRBV27 with TRBJ2-3; D might be TRBD2 (6 bases). Germline CDR1 reads MNHEY; CDR2 reads SMNVEV (reference sequence). Trimming took 6 bases from V and 2 from J, leaving 18 bases between them. CDR3 length equals 16 residues. In nucleotides, the CDR3 is TGTGCCAGCAGGGCTGCGGGGCCGCCTTACACAGATACGCAGTATTTT. This sequence encodes CASRAAGPPYTDTQYF.

The chain employs TRBV7-2 and TRBJ2-5; 7 positions agree with TRBD2. The end of the DNA aligns better with TRBJ2-7, so the J call may be wrong. CDR3 size: 16 residues. The germline V gene has CDR1 SGHTA and CDR2 FQGNSA. CDR3 in amino acids: CASSSRVGREAYEQYF. The CDR3 coding sequence is TGTGCCAGCAGCTCCCGAGTAGGGAGGGAGGCCTACGAGCAGTACTTC.

The chain has TRBV11-1 and TRBJ2-7; perhaps TRBD1 as D (6 bases). V was shortened by 5 bases and J by 0 bases, with 14 bases between the two germline ends. The germline V gene encodes CDR1 SGHAT and CDR2 FQDESV (reference sequence). The CDR3 has 15 amino acids. DNA of the CDR3: TGTGCCAGCAGCCTAGGGGGAGCAAGCTCCTACGAGCAGTACTTC. It encodes CASSLGGASSYEQYF.

This rearrangement joins TRBV4-2 to TRBJ2-7, with D possibly being TRBD1 (6 bases). The V and J ends lost 4 bases and 5 bases respectively, with 15 bases between them. There are 14 residues in the CDR3. CDR1 is LGHNA and CDR2 is YNFKEQ in the germline V gene. Here the CDR3 reads CASSRSIGGDEQYF. The CDR3 nucleotides read TGTGCCAGCAGCCGTTCGATAGGGGGTGACGAGCAGTACTTC.

The chain combines TRBV9 with TRBJ2-3, with D possibly matching TRBD2 (5 bases). Germline loops: CDR1 SGDLS, CDR2 YYNGEE. V lost 0 bases and J lost 5, with 13 bases in between. The CDR3 consists of 15 residues. CDR3 DNA sequence: TGTGCCAGCAGCGTAGCCGTGGAGGCAGGAGATACGCAGTATTTT. This gives the protein CASSVAVEAGDTQYF.

The rearrangement links TRBV19 to TRBJ2-5; 7 nucleotides agree with TRBD2. Germline lookup yields CDR1 LNHDA and CDR2 SQIVND (reference sequence). The CDR3 loop spans 14 amino acids. The ends lost 3 bases at V and 11 bases at J; junction bases unmatched: 12. CDR3 sequence: CASSIYTGGGEQYF. CDR3 bases: TGTGCCAGTAGTATTTACACGGGAGGCGGAGAGCAGTACTTC.

The rearrangement links TRBV6-1 to TRBJ2-7; 11 bases are a match to TRBD1. The CDR3 length is 15 residues. The V gene end was trimmed by 0 bases and the J gene end by 6 bases; junction bases not matched to a gene: 4. Per germline, CDR1 MNHNS and CDR2 SASEGT. The CDR3, as DNA: TGTGCCAGCAGTGAAGCGCTCGGGACAGGGGGCGAGCAGTACTTC. It is translated as CASSEALGTGGEQYF.

This chain uses TRBV7-3 with TRBJ2-7, with D tentatively TRBD1 (6 bases). Germline CDR1 SGHTA, CDR2 FQGTGA. Between the trimmed V and J ends, which lost 6 bases and 0 bases, there was a span of 12 bases. The CDR3 contains 14 residues. CDR3 nucleotides: TGTGCCAGCAGTTGGGGGCCTTCCTCCTACGAGCAGTACTTC. It translates to CASSWGPSSYEQYF.

The chain uses TRBV7-8 and TRBJ2-1, with 9 nucleotides matching TRBD2. Germline loops: CDR1 SGHVS, CDR2 FQNEAQ. This CDR3 is built from 16 residues. With 5 bases clipped from V and 15 bases from J, the junction kept 20 bases outside the gene matches. The CDR3 here is CASSPARVSGRPVRFF. Written as DNA, the CDR3 is TGTGCCAGCAGCCCAGCGCGGGTAAGCGGGAGGCCCGTGCGGTTCTTC.

This clone was counted between two and nine times. The chain joins TRBV7-9 to TRBJ2-7, with a possible D match to TRBD2 (6 bases). The length of the CDR3 is 14 residues. Looked up from germline, CDR1 is SEHNR and CDR2 is FQNEAQ (reference sequence). Trimming removed 5 bases from V and 5 bases from J, with 16 bases in between. DNA of the CDR3: TGTGCCAGCAGCAAGGACGGGACTCTCGACGAGCAGTACTTC. It translates to CASSKDGTLDEQYF. The full variable domain, in which reference TRBV7-9 and TRBJ2-7 provide the parts outside the CDR3, is DTGVSQNPRHKITKRGQNVTFRCDPISEHNRLYWYRQTLGQGPEFLTYFQNEAQLEKSRLLSDRFSAERPKGSFSTLEIQRTEQGDSAMYLCASSKDGTLDEQYFGPGTRLTVT.

The V gene is TRBV2, the J gene TRBJ2-1; D is perhaps TRBD2 (5 bases). This CDR3 is 13 amino acids long. Germline V gene data show CDR1 as SNHLY and CDR2 as FYNNEI. V was cut by 5 bases and J by 6 bases, with 11 bases left in between. DNA of the CDR3: TGTGCCAGCAGTCTAACTAGTCCCAATGAGCAGTTCTTC. This translates into CASSLTSPNEQFF.

The chain links TRBV18 to TRBJ2-5; D remains unclear. Germline CDR1 is KGHSH and CDR2 is LQKENI. Trimming pared 4 bases from V and 1 base from J, leaving 13 bases between. CDR3 length: 15 amino acids. The CDR3 coding sequence is TGTGCCAGCTCACAACCTTGGGTCAGCCAAGAGACCCAGTACTTC. Residues: CASSQPWVSQETQYF. The full variable domain, with the rest looked up from reference TRBV18 and TRBJ2-5, is NAGVMQNPRHLVRRRGQEARLRCSPMKGHSHVYWYRQLPEEGLKFMVYLQKENIIDESGMPKERFSAEFPKEGPSILRIQQVVRGDSAAYFCASSQPWVSQETQYFGPGTRLLVL.

The CDR3, as DNA: TGCAGTGCTAATAAGGGAACTGAAGCTTTCTTT. Translating it yields CSANKGTEAFF. The chain recombines TRBV20-1 with TRBJ1-1; no reliable D call. CDR1 DFQATT and CDR2 SNEGSKA come from the germline V gene (reference sequence). CDR3 length equals 11 residues. V was pared by 4 bases and J by 5 bases, with 8 bases between.

This clone was seen only a few times. V usage is TRBV9 and J usage is TRBJ2-1; 14 bases are a match to TRBD2. Per germline, CDR1 SGDLS and CDR2 YYNGEE. J was trimmed by 5 bases and V by 6 bases; bases with no gene match: 4. This CDR3 spans 15 amino acids. The CDR3 sequence: CASTPGLAGDNEQFF. CDR3 DNA sequence: TGTGCCAGCACCCCGGGACTAGCGGGGGACAATGAGCAGTTCTTC.